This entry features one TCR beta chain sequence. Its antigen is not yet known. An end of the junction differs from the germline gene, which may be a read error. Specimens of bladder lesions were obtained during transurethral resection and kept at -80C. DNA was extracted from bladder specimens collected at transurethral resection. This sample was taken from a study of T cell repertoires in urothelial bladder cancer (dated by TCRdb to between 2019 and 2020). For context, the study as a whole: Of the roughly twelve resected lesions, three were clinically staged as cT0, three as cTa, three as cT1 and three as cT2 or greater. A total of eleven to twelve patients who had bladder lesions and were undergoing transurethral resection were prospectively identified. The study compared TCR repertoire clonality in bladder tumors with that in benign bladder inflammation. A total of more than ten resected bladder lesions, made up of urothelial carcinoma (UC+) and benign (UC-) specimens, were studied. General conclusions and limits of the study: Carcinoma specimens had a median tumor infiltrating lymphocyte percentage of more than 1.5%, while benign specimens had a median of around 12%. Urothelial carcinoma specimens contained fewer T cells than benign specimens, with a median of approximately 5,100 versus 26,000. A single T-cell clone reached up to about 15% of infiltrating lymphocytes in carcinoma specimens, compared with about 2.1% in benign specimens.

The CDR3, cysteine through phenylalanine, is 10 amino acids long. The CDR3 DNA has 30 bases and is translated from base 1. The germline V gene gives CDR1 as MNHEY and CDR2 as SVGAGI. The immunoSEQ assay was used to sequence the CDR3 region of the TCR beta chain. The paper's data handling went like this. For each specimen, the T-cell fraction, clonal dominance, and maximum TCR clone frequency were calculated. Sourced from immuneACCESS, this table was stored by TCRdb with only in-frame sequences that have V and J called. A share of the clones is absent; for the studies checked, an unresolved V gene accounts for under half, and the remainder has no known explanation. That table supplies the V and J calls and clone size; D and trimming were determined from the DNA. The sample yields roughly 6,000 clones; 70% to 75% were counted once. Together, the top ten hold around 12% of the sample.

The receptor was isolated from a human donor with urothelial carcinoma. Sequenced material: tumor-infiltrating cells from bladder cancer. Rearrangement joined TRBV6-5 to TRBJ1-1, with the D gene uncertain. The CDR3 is CASPNSEAFF. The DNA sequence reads TGTGCCAGCCCTAACAGTGAAGCTTTCTTT.